This entry is about one T cell receptor (beta chain). The antigen is unknown. The germline gene is not matched at one end of the junction; a read error may be the cause. These data originate in a study of cytomegalovirus exposure and HLA in healthy donors. Study results and caveats: A later analysis, which compared TCR beta chains of equal frequency, found the HLA-associated ones more clonally expanded.

Participants comprised healthy donors of bone marrow. Researchers ran the PCR with 60 Vbeta and 13 Jbeta primers. Produced via immunoSEQ multiplex PCR; TCRdb's table is partial and in-frame only. The data hold around 150,000 clones, with roughly 77% observed a single time. Germline V gene sequence: CDR1 LNHDA, CDR2 SQIVND (reference sequence). CDR3 length: 15 residues. The sequenced sample consisted of PBMCs. The sequence was obtained from a woman in her late teens or twenties in good health and CMV-seronegative. The chain employs TRBV19 and TRBJ2-7, with D unclear. The CDR3 here is CASSTGAANSHEQYF. The CDR3 DNA sequence: TGTGCCAGTAGTACGGGTGCGGCTAACTCCCACGAGCAGTACTTC.